The sequence of this TCR beta chain was determined in a study of siplizumab effects on memory and regulatory T cells. Study-wide results and limits: Siplizumab gave mappable alloreactive CD4+ clones an average Treg-derived fraction of approximately 69%, against around 29% in controls. Proof of suppressive function in proliferating Tregs from siplizumab cultures was not established.

CDR3 length: 16 amino acids. V dropped 4 bases and J dropped 3; count of bases not matched to a gene: 10. Germline V CDR1 and CDR2: MNHNS, SASEGT. Profiling relied on immunoSEQ multiplex PCR, and the TCRdb table lists in-frame clones only, not all of them. The table shows 110,000 or so clones, with just over 90% occurring only once. As for this clone: Its antigen is not identified.

The chain is built from TRBV6-1 and TRBJ1-2; 8 nucleotides match TRBD1. The sample consisted of non-Treg CD4+ T cells sorted from blood. The sequence derives from a human donor in good health. The CDR3 loop reads CASSGSGRGPHYGYTF. The DNA of the CDR3 is TGTGCCAGCAGTGGCTCGGGCAGGGGGCCACACTATGGCTACACCTTC.